Detailed here is one T cell receptor (beta chain). TCRdb fed the 5' RACE reads into MiXCR, producing one record per CDR3 protein. The sample records 620,000 or so distinct CDR3 sequences, roughly an eighth being singletons. These data are taken from a study of T cells after yellow fever vaccination. V gave up 2 bases and J gave up 7 bases; unmatched junction bases: 7. In germline, CDR1 is GTSNPN, CDR2 SVGIG (reference sequence). The CDR3 has 15 amino acids. The sequences come from PBMCs, collected on the day of the yellow fever booster vaccination. This chain uses TRBV30 with TRBJ2-7; TRBD2 matches 14 bases. The sequence was obtained from a man aged 25-45 years who received the YFV17D yellow fever vaccine. The CDR3 sequence is CAWSHPGLAGEEQYF. DNA for the CDR3: TGTGCCTGGAGTCACCCGGGACTAGCGGGGGAGGAGCAGTACTTC.